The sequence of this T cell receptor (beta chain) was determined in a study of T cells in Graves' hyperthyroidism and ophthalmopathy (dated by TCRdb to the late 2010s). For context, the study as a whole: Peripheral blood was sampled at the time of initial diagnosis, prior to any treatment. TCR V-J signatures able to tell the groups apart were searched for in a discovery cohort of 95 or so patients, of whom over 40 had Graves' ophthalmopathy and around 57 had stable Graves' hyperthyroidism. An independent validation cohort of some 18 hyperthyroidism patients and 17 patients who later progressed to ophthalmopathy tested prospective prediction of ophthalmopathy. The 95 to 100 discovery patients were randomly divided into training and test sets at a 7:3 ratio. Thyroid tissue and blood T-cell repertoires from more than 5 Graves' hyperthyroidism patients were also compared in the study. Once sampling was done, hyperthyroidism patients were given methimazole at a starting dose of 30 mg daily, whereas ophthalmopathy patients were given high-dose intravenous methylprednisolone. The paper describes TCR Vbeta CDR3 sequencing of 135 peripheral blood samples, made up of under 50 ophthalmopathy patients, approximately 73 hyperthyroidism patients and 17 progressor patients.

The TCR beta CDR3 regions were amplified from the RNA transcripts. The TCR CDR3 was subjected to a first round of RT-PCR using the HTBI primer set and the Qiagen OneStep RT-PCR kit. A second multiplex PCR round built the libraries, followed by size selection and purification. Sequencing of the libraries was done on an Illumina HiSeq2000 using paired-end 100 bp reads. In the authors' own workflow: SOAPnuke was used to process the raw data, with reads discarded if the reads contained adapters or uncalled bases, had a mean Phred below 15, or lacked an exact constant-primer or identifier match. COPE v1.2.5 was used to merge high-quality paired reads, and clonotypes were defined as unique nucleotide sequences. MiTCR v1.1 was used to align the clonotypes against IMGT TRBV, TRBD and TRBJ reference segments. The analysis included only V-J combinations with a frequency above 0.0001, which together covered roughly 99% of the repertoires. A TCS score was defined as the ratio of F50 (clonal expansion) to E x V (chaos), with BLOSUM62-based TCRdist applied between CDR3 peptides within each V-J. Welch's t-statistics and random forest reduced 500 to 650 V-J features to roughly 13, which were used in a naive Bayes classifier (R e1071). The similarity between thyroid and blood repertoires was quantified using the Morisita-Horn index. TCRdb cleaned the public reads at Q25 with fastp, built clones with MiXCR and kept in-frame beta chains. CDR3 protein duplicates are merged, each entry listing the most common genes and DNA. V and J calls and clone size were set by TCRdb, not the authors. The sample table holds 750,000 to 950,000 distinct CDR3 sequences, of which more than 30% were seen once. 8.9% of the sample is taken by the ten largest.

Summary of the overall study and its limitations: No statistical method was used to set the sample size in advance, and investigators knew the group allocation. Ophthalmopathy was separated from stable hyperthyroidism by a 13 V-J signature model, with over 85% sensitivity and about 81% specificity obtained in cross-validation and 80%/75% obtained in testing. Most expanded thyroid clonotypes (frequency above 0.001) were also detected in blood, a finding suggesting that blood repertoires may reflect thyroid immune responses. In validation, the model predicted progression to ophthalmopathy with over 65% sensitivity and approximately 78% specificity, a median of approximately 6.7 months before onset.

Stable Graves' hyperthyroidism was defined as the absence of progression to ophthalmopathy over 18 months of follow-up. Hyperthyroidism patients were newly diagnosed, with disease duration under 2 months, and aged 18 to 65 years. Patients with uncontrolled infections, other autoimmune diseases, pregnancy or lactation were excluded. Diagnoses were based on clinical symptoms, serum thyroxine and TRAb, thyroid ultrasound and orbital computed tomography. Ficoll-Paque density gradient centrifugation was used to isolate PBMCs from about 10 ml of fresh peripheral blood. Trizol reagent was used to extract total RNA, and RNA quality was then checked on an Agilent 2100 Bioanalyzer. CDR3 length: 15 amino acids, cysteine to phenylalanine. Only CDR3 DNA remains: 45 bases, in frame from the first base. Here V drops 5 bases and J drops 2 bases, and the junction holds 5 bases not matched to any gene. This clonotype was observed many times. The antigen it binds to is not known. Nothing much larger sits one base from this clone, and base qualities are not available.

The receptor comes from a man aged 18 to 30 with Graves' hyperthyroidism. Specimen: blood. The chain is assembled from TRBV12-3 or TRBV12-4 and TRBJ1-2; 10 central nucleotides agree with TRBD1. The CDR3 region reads CASSPRQGANYGYTF. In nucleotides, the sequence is TGTGCCAGCAGTCCGCGACAGGGGGCGAACTATGGCTACACCTTC.